Listed below are T cell receptor beta chains from one sample, sequenced in a study of shared clonotypes between healthy human individuals. This table comes from immunoSEQ multiplex PCR, and its TCRdb copy is limited to in-frame clones, with some not included. Seen here are 450,000 to 550,000 clones, 75% to 85% observed once, and the top ten hold 10% to 15%. Sequencing used PBMCs. Every receptor here comes from a woman aged 40 to 50 in good health. Some clones in this sample may be carry-over from other donors' samples. CDR3s include the opening cysteine and the closing phenylalanine or tryptophan. A D gene is named only where the DNA matches it firmly. Clone size is shown for a subset of rows, as once, few, many or a class of expanded clone.

V gene,CDR3 length,clone size,D gene,J gene,CDR3 DNA,CDR3 protein
TRBV29-1,12,few,-,TRBJ1-2,TGCAGCTCTACGGACGGGGACTATGGGTACACCTTC,CSSTDGDYGYTF
TRBV7-2,14,-,TRBD1,TRBJ1-1,TGTGCCAGCAGCTTGGACAGGGTAGACACTGAAGCTTTCTTT,CASSLDRVDTEAFF
TRBV7-6,13,-,-,TRBJ2-5,TGTGCCAGCAGCTTAAGAGGGCGGGCGACCCAGTACTTC,CASSLRGRATQYF
TRBV19,11,-,-,TRBJ2-1,TGTGCCAGTAGGGTGGCCAATGAGCAGTTCTTC,CASRVANEQFF
TRBV15,14,-,-,TRBJ2-7,TGTGCCACCAGCAGAGATCGCATGGCCCGCGAGCAGTACTTC,CATSRDRMAREQYF
TRBV5-8,16,once,TRBD1,TRBJ2-5,TGTGCCAGCAGCAACACCGGGACAGGGGAGGGAGAGACCCAGTACTTC,CASSNTGTGEGETQYF
TRBV7-5,14,-,-,TRBJ1-1,TGTGCCAGAAGCTGCGCTGGGGGGCCCACTGAAGCTTTCTTT,CARSCAGGPTEAFF
TRBV28,19,-,-,TRBJ1-5,TGTGCCAGCAGGACTGCCCCGGGACGGCCGCCGAATAGCAATCAGCCCCAGCATTTT,CASRTAPGRPPNSNQPQHF
TRBV5-5,14,-,TRBD2,TRBJ2-7,TGTGCCAGCCTCAGAGAGACTAGCAGCTACGAGCAGTACTTC,CASLRETSSYEQYF
TRBV11-2,14,-,TRBD1,TRBJ1-2,TGTGCCAGCAGCTTGGGGGGACAGGACTATGGCTACACCTTC,CASSLGGQDYGYTF
TRBV28,17,many,-,TRBJ2-2,TGTGCCAGCAGTTCCCGCTGGAGGGCCGGATTTACCGGGGAGCTGTTTTTT,CASSSRWRAGFTGELFF
TRBV4-1,13,-,-,TRBJ1-2,TGCGCCAGCAGCCAAATGACAGGATATGGCTACACCTTC,CASSQMTGYGYTF
TRBV11-2,15,many,TRBD1,TRBJ2-3,TGTGCCAGCAGCTTAGACTCAGGGGGTGGGGATACGCAGTATTTT,CASSLDSGGGDTQYF
TRBV5-4,12,-,-,TRBJ1-2,TGTGCCAGCAGCGGAGGGGTCGATGGCTACACCTTC,CASSGGVDGYTF
TRBV27,13,-,-,TRBJ1-1,TGTGCCAGCAGTTCCCCGGGCCGGGGAATAACTTTCTTT,CASSSPGRGITFF
TRBV11-2,16,-,TRBD2,TRBJ2-1,TGTGCCAGCAGCTTAGAGGTGTCTAGCGGGAGCCATGAGCAGTTCTTC,CASSLEVSSGSHEQFF
TRBV9,13,-,-,TRBJ2-5,TGTGCCAGCAGCGTAACTAGCTGGGAGACCCAGTACTTC,CASSVTSWETQYF
TRBV19,19,-,TRBD2,TRBJ2-1,TGTGCCAGTAGTGACAACCTCGGGACTAGCGGGACTAGTAGAAATGAGCAGTTCTTC,CASSDNLGTSGTSRNEQFF
TRBV19,15,-,-,TRBJ2-2,TGTGCCAGTAGTATAGGGGCAGGGTGGACCGGGGAGCTGTTTTTT,CASSIGAGWTGELFF
TRBV6-1,14,-,-,TRBJ2-5,TGTGCCAGCAGTGAAGGGGTTAGGGGAGAGACCCAGTACTTC,CASSEGVRGETQYF
TRBV7-2,14,-,TRBD1,TRBJ1-2,TGTGCCAGCAGCTTCCAAGACACAGGGGACGGCTACACCTTC,CASSFQDTGDGYTF
TRBV6-1,16,-,-,TRBJ1-2,TGTGCCAGCAGTGGACTCGTGGCAGGGGCGGGTAATGGCTACACCTTC,CASSGLVAGAGNGYTF
TRBV30,16,-,-,TRBJ2-7,TGTGCCTGGAGTGTACTAGGCGGACGGAAGGGCTACGAGCAGTACTTC,CAWSVLGGRKGYEQYF
TRBV6-6,16,once,TRBD2,TRBJ2-7,TGTGCCAGCAGTTACTCAGGCCTAGCGGAAGGCTACGAGCAGTACTTC,CASSYSGLAEGYEQYF
TRBV2,13,-,-,TRBJ2-7,TGTGCCACCGAGGCGGGGGCGAACTACGAGCAGTACTTC,CATEAGANYEQYF
TRBV29-1,13,-,TRBD1,TRBJ2-3,TGCAGCGTTCCGGGACAGATTACAGATACGCAGTATTTT,CSVPGQITDTQYF
TRBV14,16,-,-,TRBJ2-1,TGTGCCAGCAGCCAAGGGCGGTGGGACTTATCCAATGAGCAGTTCTTC,CASSQGRWDLSNEQFF
TRBV21-1,15,once,-,TRBJ2-7,TGTGCCAGCAGCTTTCGGGGACAGGAACCCTACGAGCAGTACTTC,CASSFRGQEPYEQYF
TRBV20-1,11,-,-,TRBJ2-3,TGCAGTGCCAGCCTCACAGATACGCAGTATTTT,CSASLTDTQYF
TRBV30,13,-,TRBD1,TRBJ2-7,TGTGCCTGGACCCGGGACAGGGGGTACGAGCAGTACTTC,CAWTRDRGYEQYF
TRBV27,17,-,TRBD1,TRBJ2-3,TGTGCCAGCAGTTTATCATCCGGGACAGGGGGTCAGGGTGCGCAGTATTTT,CASSLSSGTGGQGAQYF
TRBV18,16,few,-,TRBJ1-2,TGTGCCAGCTCACCGAACCCTATGACGAGTGCCTATGGCTACACCTTC,CASSPNPMTSAYGYTF
TRBV7-2,15,-,TRBD2,TRBJ2-7,TGTGCCAGCAGCTTTGGTGGCGGGAGAAGGAACGAGCAGTACTTC,CASSFGGGRRNEQYF
TRBV18,14,-,-,TRBJ2-7,TGTGCCAGCTCACCTCAGGGAAGCTCCTACGAGCAGTACTTC,CASSPQGSSYEQYF
TRBV21-1,15,-,-,TRBJ1-5,TGTGCCAGCAGCAAATCCGGGGAAGGCAATCAGCCCCAGCATTTT,CASSKSGEGNQPQHF
TRBV14,13,-,TRBD1,TRBJ2-7,TGTGCCAGCAGCCGCGCCCGGGACAGGGGGCTCCACTTC,CASSRARDRGLHF
TRBV5-6,14,-,-,TRBJ2-1,TGTGCCAGCAGCTTCACTAGTTTTGGCAATGAGCAGTTCTTC,CASSFTSFGNEQFF
TRBV28,17,once,TRBD2,TRBJ2-1,TGTGCCAGCAGTCTAGGACTAGCGGGAGTTGGTTACAATGAGCAGTTCTTC,CASSLGLAGVGYNEQFF
TRBV4-1,17,-,-,TRBJ2-1,TGCGCCAGCAGCCAAGATCTTCAGGTGGCTGCTTACAATGAGCAGTTCTTC,CASSQDLQVAAYNEQFF
TRBV5-4,14,-,-,TRBJ1-2,TGTGCCAGCAGCTTGGCGAATAGGGTCTACGGCTACACCTTC,CASSLANRVYGYTF
TRBV7-3,13,-,-,TRBJ1-1,TGTGCCAGCAGCCCGGGCTCGAACACTGAAGCTTTCTTT,CASSPGSNTEAFF
TRBV29-1,14,-,-,TRBJ2-1,TGCAGCGTTGAAGGTGGGGGACCTTACAATGAGCAGTTCTTC,CSVEGGGPYNEQFF
TRBV5-4,15,once,-,TRBJ1-4,TGTGCCAGCAGCTTGGATCCGGGGAGGAAAGAAAAACTGTTTTTT,CASSLDPGRKEKLFF
TRBV7-8,16,-,-,TRBJ1-1,TGTGCCAGCAGCCCCAGCAGGGGAAGGGGACACACTGAAGCTTTCTTT,CASSPSRGRGHTEAFF
TRBV28,14,-,-,TRBJ1-5,TGTGCCAGCAGTTTTCAGGTGCACAATCAGCCCCAGCATTTT,CASSFQVHNQPQHF
TRBV27,16,-,-,TRBJ2-7,TGTGCCAGCAGTTTATCGGCGCGACAGCAATATTACGAGCAGTACTTC,CASSLSARQQYYEQYF
TRBV6-6,16,-,TRBD2,TRBJ2-1,TGTGCCAGCAGTTACGGGTCCAGCGGGAGGATGAATGAGCAGTTCTTC,CASSYGSSGRMNEQFF
TRBV4-3,17,once,TRBD2,TRBJ2-2,TGCGCCAGCAGCCAAGGGGGCGGGAGGGCCTACACCGGGGAGCTGTTTTTT,CASSQGGGRAYTGELFF
TRBV11-3,16,-,TRBD1,TRBJ1-2,TGTGCCAGCAGCCCAAGTGCCGGGACAGCTAACTATGGCTACACCTTC,CASSPSAGTANYGYTF
TRBV7-9,16,-,-,TRBJ2-2,TGTGCCAGCTCCACCACGAGGTGGGGGAACACCGGGGAGCTGTTTTTT,CASSTTRWGNTGELFF
TRBV11-2,12,few,-,TRBJ1-2,TGTGCCAGCAGCCGCGGGCCCTATGGCTACACCTTC,CASSRGPYGYTF
TRBV5-1,15,-,-,TRBJ1-1,TGCGCCAGCAGCTTGGTCCCAGCGATGAACACTGAAGCTTTCTTT,CASSLVPAMNTEAFF
TRBV6-5,15,-,-,TRBJ2-3,TGTGCCAGCAGTCGCGGCGGGCGGGTGGGGGATACGCAGTATTTT,CASSRGGRVGDTQYF